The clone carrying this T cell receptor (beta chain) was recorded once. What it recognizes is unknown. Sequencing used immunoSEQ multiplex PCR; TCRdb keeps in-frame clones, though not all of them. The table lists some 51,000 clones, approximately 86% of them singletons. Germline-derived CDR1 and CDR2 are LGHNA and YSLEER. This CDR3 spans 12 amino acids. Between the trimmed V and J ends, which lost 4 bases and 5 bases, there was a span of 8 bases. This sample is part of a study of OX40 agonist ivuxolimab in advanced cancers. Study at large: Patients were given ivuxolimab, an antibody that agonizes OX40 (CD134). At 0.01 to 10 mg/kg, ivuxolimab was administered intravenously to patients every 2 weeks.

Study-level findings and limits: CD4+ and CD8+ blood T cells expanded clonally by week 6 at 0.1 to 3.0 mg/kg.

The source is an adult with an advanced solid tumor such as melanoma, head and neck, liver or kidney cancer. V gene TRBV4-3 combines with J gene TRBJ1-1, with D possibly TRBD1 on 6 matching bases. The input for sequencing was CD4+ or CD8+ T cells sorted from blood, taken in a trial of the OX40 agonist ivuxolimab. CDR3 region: CASSLGQTEAFF. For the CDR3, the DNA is TGCGCCAGCAGCCTCGGACAGACTGAAGCTTTCTTT.